The entry that follows covers one T cell receptor beta chain sequence. Its antigen specificity is not known. Per-base quality was not reported, and no clone a single base away is much larger than it. Enrolling through a virtual design, the prospective study's participants ranged in age from about 18 to 100 years and lived across roughly 24 United States geographic areas. In the prospective study, participants were assigned to cohorts based on the clinical history participants reported in a screening survey and a study questionnaire. For ImmuneRACE Cohort 3, a participant was defined as recovered based on two consecutive negative NP/OP PCR tests, clearance by a healthcare professional, or resolution of symptoms. In the prospective study, mobile phlebotomists collected whole blood, serum and a nasopharyngeal or oropharyngeal swab from each participant. Participants in the prospective study had the option to provide additional blood draws and questionnaires over a 2-month period. Before DNA extraction, prospective study blood samples were shipped either frozen or at room temperature.

The CDR3 spans 15 residues, from the cysteine through the phenylalanine. Solely the CDR3 DNA is kept, with 45 bases framed from the first base. CDR1 and CDR2 were assigned from the germline V gene as SGHRS and YFSETQ. V is pared back by 0 bases and J by 5 bases, with 12 bases lying between the germline termini. The sample comes from a study of blood T cell repertoires in COVID-19 (TCRdb year 2020). A note on the overall study: Samples covering the acute and convalescent phases of COVID-19 were provided by collaborators in the United States, Italy and Spain. The prospective study material was composed of cDNA or gDNA derived from T cells, B-cell-depleted T cells, or PBMCs. Deeply sampled blood TCRbeta repertoires from subjects exposed to, actively infected with, or recovered from COVID-19 were included in the dataset. The repertoires were released in a freely available public database intended as a resource for research on the immune response to SARS-CoV-2. The samples were drawn from the first 160 participants of the ongoing ImmuneRACE study and from over a thousand subjects provided by 6 global collaborators. The sample metadata nearly always contained a de-identified subject ID, COVID-19 status, age in years and sex. Where available, HLA class I and class II types were taken from metadata supplied by the sample provider and were not determined by assay-based typing. Overall study outcomes, separate from this receptor: The amount of clinical and demographic metadata varied by source and participant and was provided uncurated.

The immunoSEQ Assay, a bias-controlled multiplex PCR, was used to amplify TCRbeta CDR3 regions from genomic DNA. In the source study's methods: The number of nucleated cells in each sample was estimated from the amplification of reference gene primers within the assay. To quantify the absolute abundance of each unique TCRbeta CDR3 rearrangement, sequence reads were collapsed and filtered. For each sample, productive Simpson clonality was calculated by taking the square root of Simpson's diversity index across productive rearrangements. TCRdb re-hosts the immuneACCESS table, in-frame sequences only. Its copies lack some clones; in the studies checked, an unresolved V gene accounts for under half of them, and the cause for the rest is not known. V and J calls and clone size are as listed in that table; D and trimming were resolved from the DNA. The sample has 200,000 or so clones on record, roughly 90% of them singletons. The ten top clones hold roughly 2.6% of the sample.

The V and J segments used are TRBV5-1 and TRBJ2-1, with TRBD2 tentatively as D gene (5 bases match). The receptor's source is a woman aged 25 to 39 who had recovered from COVID-19. The sample consisted of PBMCs or T cells enriched from blood (not recorded which). The nucleotide sequence is TGCGCCAGCAGCTTGGGACTCCTCGGGGACAATGAGCAGTTCTTC. This gives the protein CASSLGLLGDNEQFF.